This T cell receptor (beta chain) originates from a study of T cells in Graves' hyperthyroidism and ophthalmopathy. Study-wide results and limits: Separating ophthalmopathy from stable hyperthyroidism was achieved by a 13 V-J model. Most thyroid clonotypes expanded above 0.001 appeared in blood too.

This CDR3 has 12 residues. The V gene's germline CDR1 is MNHNS and CDR2 SASEGT. The J segment lost 7 bases and the V segment lost 6 bases, leaving 4 bases of the junction unmatched. Using RNA transcripts as the source, TCR beta CDR3 regions were amplified. A set of HTBI primers served as the primers for a first-round RT-PCR of the TCR CDR3. In TCRdb, the multiplex PCR reads were re-called with MiXCR into one record per CDR3 protein. Of roughly 510,000 distinct CDR3 sequences in the sample, around 21% were seen once. Turning to this clonotype: The antigen remains unidentified.

V gene TRBV6-1 combines with J gene TRBJ1-1, with 8 bases fitting TRBD1. This sequence originates from a man aged 18 to 30 with Graves' hyperthyroidism. Source material: blood. The CDR3 protein is CASSPRGREAFF. The CDR3 DNA sequence: TGTGCCAGCAGCCCCAGGGGGCGTGAAGCTTTCTTT.